This TCR beta chain was sequenced for a study of T-cell reconstitution after alpha-beta-depleted transplantation in children. V gave up 5 bases and J gave up 3 bases; unmatched junction bases: 4. CDR3 size: 15 residues. Germline V gene lookup returns CDR1 DFQATT and CDR2 SNEGSKA (reference sequence). TCRbeta library preparation incorporated unique molecular identifiers. TCRdb re-called the PCR reads with MiXCR, one entry per CDR3 protein. The data show about 240,000 distinct CDR3 sequences, with about 26% seen just once and roughly 2.5% held by the top ten. This receptor was identified in a girl between 2 and 10 years old with Fanconi anemia, due to receive a stem cell transplant. This rearrangement joins TRBV20-1 to TRBJ2-1, with 13 bases lining up with TRBD2. Here the sequenced sample was PBMCs, taken before TCRalphabeta/CD19-depleted stem cell transplant. CDR3 bases: TGCAGTGCTTGGACTAGCGGGGGTAACTACAATGAGCAGTTCTTC. Translated, it gives CSAWTSGGNYNEQFF.